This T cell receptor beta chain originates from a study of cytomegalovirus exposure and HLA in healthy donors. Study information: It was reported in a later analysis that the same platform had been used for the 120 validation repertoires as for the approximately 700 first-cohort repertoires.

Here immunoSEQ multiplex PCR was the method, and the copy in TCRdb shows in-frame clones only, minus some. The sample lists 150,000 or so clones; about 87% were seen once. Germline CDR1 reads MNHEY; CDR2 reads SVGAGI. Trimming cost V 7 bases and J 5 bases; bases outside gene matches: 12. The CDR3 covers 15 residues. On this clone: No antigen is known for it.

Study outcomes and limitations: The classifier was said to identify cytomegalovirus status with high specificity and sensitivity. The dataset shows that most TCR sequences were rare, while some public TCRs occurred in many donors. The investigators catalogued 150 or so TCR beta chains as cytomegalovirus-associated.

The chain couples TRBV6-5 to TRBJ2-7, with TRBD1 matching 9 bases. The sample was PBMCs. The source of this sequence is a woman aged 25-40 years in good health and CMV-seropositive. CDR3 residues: CASKVLGTGTNEQYF. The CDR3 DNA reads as TGTGCCAGCAAGGTACTAGGGACAGGGACCAACGAGCAGTACTTC.